Listed below are T cell receptor beta chains from one sample, sequenced in a study of T-cell memory formation after mild COVID-19. TCRdb analysed the 5' RACE reads with MiXCR anew, one entry per CDR3 protein. Of under 40,000 distinct CDR3 sequences in the sample, over 5% are singletons; the top ten hold approximately 0.81%. What was sequenced was PBMCs or a T cell subset sorted from them (not recorded which). Receptors originate from an adult who had mild COVID-19 (a few samples of this study predate the infection). Cell type and time point are not known. The conserved cysteine and the conserved F or W are not part of the CDR3 here.

CDR3 protein | V gene
SARDPLAGGYEQY | TRBV20-1
ASSSIGGRESYEQY | TRBV7-9
SVQLKGDTQY | TRBV20-1
ASSQVQLRTDTQY | TRBV3-1
ASSLGVGELF | TRBV7-6
ASGRGRNGGYT | TRBV6-5
ASSPSKGLGEKLF | TRBV18
ASSQETLLEQY | TRBV4-3
AISDWESSYNSPLH | TRBV10-3
ASSSQTGKNPYT | TRBV11-1
ASSLAGVEY | TRBV6-2/TRBV6-3
SVEHLQETQY | TRBV29-1
ASSPRTLTSTDTQY | TRBV6-2/TRBV6-3
ASSAQGSYNSPLH | TRBV28
ASRGDFAYNEQF | TRBV2
ASSQGRKGSNQPQH | TRBV4-1
SASPWTSGVVETQY | TRBV20-1
ASSVGDIGTEAF | TRBV5-1
ASSPGLVGEQF | TRBV12-3/TRBV12-4
ASSSQGSADTQY | TRBV7-9
ASTRVTGGTNTQY | TRBV6-1
ATSSRNQETQY | TRBV24-1